The rows below give T cell receptor beta chains drawn from one sample of a study of T cell responses to AZD1222 COVID-19 vaccine. The protocol was immunoSEQ multiplex PCR, while the TCRdb copy is restricted to in-frame clones and leaves out a portion. The table records about 130,000 clones, over 85% of them present only once. The specimen was peripheral blood, collected on day 0 of AZD1222 vaccination. Receptors originate from an adult in good health. Each CDR3 is given with its conserved first and last residue. The D gene is left open where the match is weak. Some rows have no size entry. The others give once, few or many, or a class for an expanded clone.

>TRBV30|TRBJ2-3|NA|NA
TGTGCCTGGGACGGCGAAGGGCAGGGTAGCACAGATACGCAGTATTTT
CAWDGEGQGSTDTQYF
>TRBV12-3/TRBV12-4|TRBJ2-5|NA|NA
TGTGCCAGCAGTAGATACCAGGAGACCCAGTACTTC
CASSRYQETQYF
>TRBV7-9|TRBJ1-5|TRBD1|NA
TGTGCCAGCAGCTTATGGGACAGGGGTCATAGTCAGCCCCAGCATTTT
CASSLWDRGHSQPQHF
>TRBV5-4|TRBJ2-3|TRBD2|few
TGTGCCAGCAGCTCGGGACTAGCGGGAGGAGGAACAGATACGCAGTATTTT
CASSSGLAGGGTDTQYF
>TRBV21-1|TRBJ1-3|NA|NA
TGTGCCAGCAGCAAAGGGGGCTCTGGAAACACCATATATTTT
CASSKGGSGNTIYF
>TRBV28|TRBJ1-1|NA|NA
TGTGCCAGCAGTTCGAGCCAGATGAACACTGAAGCTTTCTTT
CASSSSQMNTEAFF
>TRBV30|TRBJ2-1|NA|NA
TGTGCCTGGAGTGTCCCCTTCCCCTACAATGAGCAGTTCTTC
CAWSVPFPYNEQFF
>TRBV10-1|TRBJ2-2|NA|NA
TGCGCCAGCAGTGATGCAGGGCTACCGAACACCGGGGAGCTGTTTTTT
CASSDAGLPNTGELFF
>TRBV13|TRBJ2-3|NA|NA
TGTGCCAGCAGCTTGGGTTGGAGGGTCTTTCCCACAGATACGCAGTATTTT
CASSLGWRVFPTDTQYF
>TRBV7-9|TRBJ1-4|TRBD1|once
TGTGCCAGCAGATACGCCGGGGACAGGGGGAATGAAAAACTGTTTTTT
CASRYAGDRGNEKLFF
>TRBV28|TRBJ1-2|NA|NA
TGTGCCAGCAGGCAGACCAGGGGAAGTAGGGTTGGCTACACCTTC
CASRQTRGSRVGYTF
>TRBV3-1/TRBV3-2|TRBJ1-1|NA|NA
TGTGCCAGCAGCCAACACGGGAACACTGAAGCTTTCTTT
CASSQHGNTEAFF
>TRBV7-8|TRBJ1-3|TRBD1|NA
TGTGCCAGCAGCATAACAGGGGCAAACACCATATATTTT
CASSITGANTIYF
>TRBV27|TRBJ1-2|NA|NA
TGTGCCAGCAGTATTTCAGGAGGGGCAGCCTATGGCTACACCTTC
CASSISGGAAYGYTF
>TRBV19|TRBJ1-3|NA|once
TGTGCCAGTACCACTGGTTCCTCTGGAAACACCATATATTTT
CASTTGSSGNTIYF
>TRBV6-1|TRBJ2-1|NA|NA
TGTGCCAGCAGTGATGGGTCGAGGACCGCCTACAATGAGCAGTTCTTC
CASSDGSRTAYNEQFF
>TRBV6-5|TRBJ2-6|NA|NA
TGTGCCAGCAGAAGAGATTACTCTGGGGCCAACGTCCTGACTTTC
CASRRDYSGANVLTF
>TRBV5-1|TRBJ2-5|TRBD1|NA
TGCGCCACCGTCGAACGGGGACAGGAGGAGACCCAGTACTTC
CATVERGQEETQYF
>TRBV28|TRBJ1-2|NA|once
TGTGCCAGCACCGTGGGGGAGAATGGCTACACCTTC
CASTVGENGYTF
>TRBV11-2|TRBJ2-3|TRBD2|NA
TGTGCCAGCAGCAAGATAGCGGGAGTGGCAGATACGCAGTATTTT
CASSKIAGVADTQYF
>TRBV6-5|TRBJ2-1|TRBD2|many
TGTGCCAGCAGGGCTAGCGGACCCCACAATGAGCAGTTCTTC
CASRASGPHNEQFF
>TRBV7-9|TRBJ1-3|NA|NA
TGTGCCAGCAGCTTAGATCAGGTTGGAAACACCATATATTTT
CASSLDQVGNTIYF